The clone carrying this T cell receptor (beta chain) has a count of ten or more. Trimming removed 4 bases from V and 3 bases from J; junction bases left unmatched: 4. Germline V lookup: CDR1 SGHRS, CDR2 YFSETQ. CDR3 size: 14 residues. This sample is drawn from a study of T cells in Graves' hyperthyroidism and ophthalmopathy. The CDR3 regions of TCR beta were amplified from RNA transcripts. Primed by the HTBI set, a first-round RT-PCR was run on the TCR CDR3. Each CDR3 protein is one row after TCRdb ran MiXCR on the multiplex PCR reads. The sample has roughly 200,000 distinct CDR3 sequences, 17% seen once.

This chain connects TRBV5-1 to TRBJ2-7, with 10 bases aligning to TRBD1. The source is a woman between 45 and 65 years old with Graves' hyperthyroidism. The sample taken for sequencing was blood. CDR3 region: CASSRGQGVYEQYF. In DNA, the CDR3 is TGCGCCAGCAGCAGAGGACAGGGGGTCTACGAGCAGTACTTC.